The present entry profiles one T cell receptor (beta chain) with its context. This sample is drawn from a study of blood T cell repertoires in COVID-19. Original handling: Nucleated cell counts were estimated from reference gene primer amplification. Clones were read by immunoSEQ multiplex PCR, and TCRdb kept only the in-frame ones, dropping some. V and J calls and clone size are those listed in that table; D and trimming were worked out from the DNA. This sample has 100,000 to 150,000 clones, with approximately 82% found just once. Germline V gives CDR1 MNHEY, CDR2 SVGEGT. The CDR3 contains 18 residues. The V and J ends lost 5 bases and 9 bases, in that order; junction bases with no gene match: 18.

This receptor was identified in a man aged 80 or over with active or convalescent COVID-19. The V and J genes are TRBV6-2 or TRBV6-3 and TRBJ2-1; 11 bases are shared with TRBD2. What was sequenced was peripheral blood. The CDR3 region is CASSPAPNSGGANGEQFF. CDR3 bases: TGTGCCAGCAGTCCAGCCCCAAATAGCGGGGGGGCCAATGGTGAGCAGTTCTTC.